Included here is one T cell receptor beta chain sequence, with context. Germline trimming cut 8 bases from V and 6 bases from J; bases unmatched to any gene: 5. The CDR3 is made up of 12 amino acids. From germline, CDR1 is SNHLY and CDR2 FYNNEI. TCRdb's copy holds only in-frame clones and misses some; the assay was immunoSEQ multiplex PCR. The table includes roughly 500,000 clones, roughly 89% detected once. The data originate from a study of blood T cell repertoires in COVID-19. Study-wide background: Researchers got acute and convalescent COVID-19 samples from the United States, Italy and Spain.

The receptor's source is a man aged 18 to 29 with COVID-19, enrolled during active disease. Material: peripheral blood. This chain connects TRBV2 to TRBJ2-3; 7 bases match TRBD2. In DNA, the CDR3 is TGTGCCAGCCGAACTAGCGTCGATACGCAGTATTTT. Translating it yields CASRTSVDTQYF.